A single sample gave rise to the 8 T cell receptor beta chains below, sequenced in a study of T cell responses to AZD1222 COVID-19 vaccine (dated by TCRdb to the early 2020s). Library generation was performed with the immunoSEQ multiplex PCR assay. In TCRdb, the immuneACCESS table is reduced to in-frame sequences with V and J assigned. These tables do not hold every clone; where another copy was compared, an unresolved V gene accounts for under half, and the others remain unexplained. This sample holds over 100,000 clones; about 90% were observed only once. Jointly, the top ten make up roughly 5% of the sample. The time point label corresponds to: baseline before first vaccination. Here the sequenced sample was peripheral blood, taken on day 0 of AZD1222 vaccination. These receptors originate from an adult in good health.

V is TRBV29-1 and J is TRBJ1-6; a possible D gene is TRBD1 (5 bases). The CDR3 has 13 residues. CDR1 is SQVTM, CDR2 ANQGSEA, per germline. V lost 6 bases and J 5 bases, leaving 11 bases between the germline ends. The chain's CDR3 is CSVRKGDNSPLHF. The CDR3 nucleotides read TGCAGCGTGAGAAAAGGGGATAATTCACCCCTCCACTTT.

V is TRBV7-9 and J is TRBJ2-1, with a weak D call TRBD2 (6 bases). The V gene lost 4 bases and the J gene lost 12 bases, with 13 bases spanning the gap. Germline CDR1 is SEHNR and CDR2 is FQNEAQ (reference sequence). The CDR3 covers 12 residues. The CDR3 sequence is CASSSWEDGQFF. The CDR3 DNA reads TGTGCCAGCAGCTCATGGGAGGACGGGCAGTTCTTC.

The V and J genes are TRBV11-1 and TRBJ2-1; perhaps TRBD2 as D (6 bases). Trimming pared 5 bases from V and 2 bases from J, leaving 13 bases between. Germline V gene sequence: CDR1 SGHAT, CDR2 FQDESV (reference sequence). This CDR3 is 15 amino acids long. CDR3 sequence reads: CASSARETAYNEQFF. The CDR3 DNA reads as TGTGCCAGCAGCGCCCGGGAGACCGCCTACAATGAGCAGTTCTTC.

This rearrangement joins TRBV15 to TRBJ2-7; D remains ambiguous. CDR1 is LNHNV, CDR2 YYDKDF, per germline (reference sequence). The CDR3 consists of 12 residues. V lost 3 bases and J lost 4, with 7 bases in between. CDR3 DNA: TGTGCCACCAGCAGCGCCGGGTACGAGCAGTACTTC. It encodes CATSSAGYEQYF.

The chain employs TRBV18 and TRBJ1-5; D remains ambiguous. The germline V gene has CDR1 KGHSH and CDR2 LQKENI. The V end was cut by 3 bases, the J end by 5 bases, with 8 bases between. This CDR3 spans 13 amino acids. The CDR3 loop reads CASSPGAYQPQHF. CDR3 nucleotide sequence: TGTGCCAGCTCACCGGGTGCTTATCAGCCCCAGCATTTT.

CDR3 sequence reads: CASSLWNSPLHF. The CDR3 bases are TGTGCCAGCAGCTTATGGAATTCACCCCTCCACTTT. This chain links TRBV11-2 with TRBJ1-6; no clear D. The CDR3 runs to 12 residues. CDR1 and CDR2 (germline): SGHAT, FQNNGV. Trimming shortened V by 2 bases and J by 7 bases, and 3 bases separated the two germline ends. Complete variable domain (other parts from reference TRBV11-2 and TRBJ1-6): EAGVAQSPRYKIIEKRQSVAFWCNPISGHATLYWYQQILGQGPKLLIQFQNNGVVDDSQLPKDRFSAERLKGVDSTLKIQPAKLEDSAVYLCASSLWNSPLHFGNGTRLTVT.

CDR3 DNA: TGTGCCAGCAGCGCGACAGGGGGAGCCTTCAATGAGCAGTTCTTC. Translation: CASSATGGAFNEQFF. The chain employs TRBV9 and TRBJ2-1, with TRBD1 matching 9 bases. V was pared by 3 bases and J by 6 bases, with 7 bases of the junction left unmatched. The CDR3 extends over 15 amino acids. Germline lookup yields CDR1 SGDLS and CDR2 YYNGEE.

The chain joins TRBV28 to TRBJ1-5, with D unresolved. The CDR3 covers 17 residues. Germline values: CDR1 MDHEN, CDR2 SYDVKM. Trimming removed 2 bases from V and 3 bases from J, with 17 bases in between. Here the CDR3 reads CASSLVGQPGNNQPQHF. The CDR3 DNA reads TGTGCCAGCAGTTTAGTCGGGCAGCCCGGCAACAATCAGCCCCAGCATTTT.